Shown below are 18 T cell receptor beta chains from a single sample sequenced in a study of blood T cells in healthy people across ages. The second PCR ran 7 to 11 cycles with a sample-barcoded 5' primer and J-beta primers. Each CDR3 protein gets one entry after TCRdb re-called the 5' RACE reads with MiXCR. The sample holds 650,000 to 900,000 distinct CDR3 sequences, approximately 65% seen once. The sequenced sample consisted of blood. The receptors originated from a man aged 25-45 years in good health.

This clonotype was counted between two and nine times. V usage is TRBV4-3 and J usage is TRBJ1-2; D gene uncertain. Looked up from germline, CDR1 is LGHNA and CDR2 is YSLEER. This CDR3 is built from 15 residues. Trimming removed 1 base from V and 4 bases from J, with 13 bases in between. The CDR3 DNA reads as TGCGCCAGCAGCCAAGTAGCAGCTCAGATCTATGGCTACACCTTC. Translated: CASSQVAAQIYGYTF.

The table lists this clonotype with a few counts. CDR3 DNA: TGCGCCAGCAGCGTGCTAAGCGGATCCACAGATACGCAGTATTTT. Translating it yields CASSVLSGSTDTQYF. The genes are TRBV5-1 and TRBJ2-3; tentatively, D is TRBD2 (5 bases). The CDR3 totals 15 residues. The germline V gene encodes CDR1 SGHRS and CDR2 YFSETQ. V gave up 4 bases and J gave up 2 bases, with 14 bases separating them.

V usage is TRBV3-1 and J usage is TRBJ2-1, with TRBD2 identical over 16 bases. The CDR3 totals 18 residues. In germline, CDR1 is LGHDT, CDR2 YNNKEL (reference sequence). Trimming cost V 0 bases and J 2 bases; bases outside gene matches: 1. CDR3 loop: CASSQDGTSGGAYNEQFF. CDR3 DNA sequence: TGTGCCAGCAGCCAAGACGGGACTAGCGGGGGGGCCTACAATGAGCAGTTCTTC.

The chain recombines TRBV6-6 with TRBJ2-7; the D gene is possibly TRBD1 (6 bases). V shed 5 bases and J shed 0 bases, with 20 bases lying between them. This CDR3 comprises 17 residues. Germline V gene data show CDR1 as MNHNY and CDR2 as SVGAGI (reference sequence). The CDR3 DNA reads TGTGCCAGCAGTCGACCACCAGGGACACCCAGCTCCTACGAGCAGTACTTC. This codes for CASSRPPGTPSSYEQYF.

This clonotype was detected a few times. In DNA, the CDR3 is TGTGCCAGCAGCCGGATGCTCCGGACAGGGGAGACCCAGTACTTC. Its translation: CASSRMLRTGETQYF. The gene calls are TRBV27 and TRBJ2-5; 8 positions match TRBD1. Trimming took 6 bases from V and 5 from J; bases not matched to a gene: 11. The CDR3 is made up of 15 amino acids. Germline CDR1 MNHEY, CDR2 SMNVEV (reference sequence).

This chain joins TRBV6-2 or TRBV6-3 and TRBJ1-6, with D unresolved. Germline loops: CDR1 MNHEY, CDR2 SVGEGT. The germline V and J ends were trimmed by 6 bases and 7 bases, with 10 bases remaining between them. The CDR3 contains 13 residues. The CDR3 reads CASRAGQNSPLHF. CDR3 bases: TGTGCCAGCAGGGCCGGCCAAAATTCACCCCTCCACTTT.

CDR3 nucleotide sequence: TGCGCCAGCAGCCAAGAGTTGGGCAGTGTGGATGAGCAGTTCTTC. It translates to CASSQELGSVDEQFF. V and J are TRBV4-1 and TRBJ2-1; D unresolved. Germline V lookup: CDR1 MGHRA, CDR2 YSYEKL. The V gene lost 0 bases and the J gene lost 8 bases, with 14 bases spanning the gap. CDR3 length: 15 residues.

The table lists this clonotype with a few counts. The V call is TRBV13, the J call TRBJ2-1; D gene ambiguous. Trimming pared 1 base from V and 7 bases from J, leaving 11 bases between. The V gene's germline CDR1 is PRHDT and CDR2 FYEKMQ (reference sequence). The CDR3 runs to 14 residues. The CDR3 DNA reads TGTGCCAGCAGCTTAGTACTGGTAACGAATGAGCAGTTCTTC. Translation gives CASSLVLVTNEQFF.

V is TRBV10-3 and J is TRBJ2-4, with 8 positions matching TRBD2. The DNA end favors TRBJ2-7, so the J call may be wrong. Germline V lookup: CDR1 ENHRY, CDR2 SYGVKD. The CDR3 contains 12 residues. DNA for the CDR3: TGTGCCATTAATAGCGGGGAGGGCGAGCAGTACTTC. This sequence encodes CAINSGEGEQYF.

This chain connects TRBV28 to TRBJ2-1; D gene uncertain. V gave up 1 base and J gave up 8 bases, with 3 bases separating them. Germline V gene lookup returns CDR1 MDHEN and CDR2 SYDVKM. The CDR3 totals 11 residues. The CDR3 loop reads CASSLLHEQFF. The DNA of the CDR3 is TGTGCCAGCAGTTTATTACATGAGCAGTTCTTC.

CDR3 region: CASSYSAAQGRNEQYF. CDR3 DNA sequence: TGTGCCAGCAGTTACTCGGCGGCACAGGGACGAAACGAGCAGTACTTC. This chain connects TRBV6-2 or TRBV6-3 to TRBJ2-5, with D possibly being TRBD1 (6 bases). The assigned J gene may be wrong: the sequence end matches TRBJ2-7 better. Germline V gives CDR1 MNHEY, CDR2 SVGEGT. The CDR3 contains 16 residues.

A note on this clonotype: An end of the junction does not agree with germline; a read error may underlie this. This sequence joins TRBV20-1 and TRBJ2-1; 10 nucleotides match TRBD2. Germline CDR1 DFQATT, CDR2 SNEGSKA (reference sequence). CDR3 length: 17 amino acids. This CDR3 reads CSAGDLERGGPYNEQFF. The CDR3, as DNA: TGCAGTGCTGGAGATCTCGAGCGGGGGGGCCCCTACAATGAGCAGTTCTTC.

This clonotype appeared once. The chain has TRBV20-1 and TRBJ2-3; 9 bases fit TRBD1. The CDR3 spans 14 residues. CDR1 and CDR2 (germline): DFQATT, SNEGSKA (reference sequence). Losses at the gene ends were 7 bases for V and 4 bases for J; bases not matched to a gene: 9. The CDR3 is CSDSDRGPADTQYF. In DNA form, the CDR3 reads TGCAGTGATTCGGACAGGGGACCCGCAGATACGCAGTATTTT.

The CDR3 bases are TGTGCCAGCAGTCGGCCACAACGGGCCTACGAGCAGTACTTC. This gives the protein CASSRPQRAYEQYF. The chain has TRBV6-2 or TRBV6-3 and TRBJ2-7; D gene ambiguous. Germline V lookup: CDR1 MNHEY, CDR2 SVGEGT. The V end was cut by 5 bases, the J end by 2 bases, with 13 bases between. The CDR3 loop spans 14 amino acids.

CDR3 region: CASSLVLAGGLSSYNEQFF. In DNA form, the CDR3 reads TGTGCCAGCAGCTTAGTACTAGCGGGGGGTTTAAGCTCCTACAATGAGCAGTTCTTC. The V gene is TRBV7-2, the J gene TRBJ2-1, with TRBD2 identical over 12 bases. The V segment lost 1 base and the J segment 0 bases; nucleotides outside the gene matches: 7. The CDR3 is 19 residues long. Germline values: CDR1 SGHTA, CDR2 FQGNSA.

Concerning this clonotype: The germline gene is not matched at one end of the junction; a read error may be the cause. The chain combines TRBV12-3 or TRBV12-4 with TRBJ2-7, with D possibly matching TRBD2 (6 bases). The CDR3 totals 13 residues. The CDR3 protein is CASSPTIRETQYF. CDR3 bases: TGTGCCAGCAGCCCCACTATTCGGGAGACCCAGTATTTC.

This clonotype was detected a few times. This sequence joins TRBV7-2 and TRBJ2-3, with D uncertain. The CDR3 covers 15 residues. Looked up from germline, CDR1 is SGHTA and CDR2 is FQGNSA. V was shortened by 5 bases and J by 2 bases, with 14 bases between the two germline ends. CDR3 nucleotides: TGTGCCAGCAGCCCCATAGGCCGAAACACAGATACGCAGTATTTT. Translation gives CASSPIGRNTDTQYF.

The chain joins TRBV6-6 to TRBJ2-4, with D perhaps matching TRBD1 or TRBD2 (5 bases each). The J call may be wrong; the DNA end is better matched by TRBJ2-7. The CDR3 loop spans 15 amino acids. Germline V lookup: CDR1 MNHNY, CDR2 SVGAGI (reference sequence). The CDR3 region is CASSIPEGHIYEQYF. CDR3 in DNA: TGTGCCAGCAGCATCCCCGAGGGGCACATCTACGAGCAGTACTTC.